This TCR beta chain was profiled in a study of CD8 T cells in ankylosing spondylitis. Regarding the study as a whole: Clones that were linked to disease were CD8+ and were relatively rare in peripheral blood.

Per the germline V gene, CDR1 is LGHDT and CDR2 is YNNKEL (reference sequence). The CDR3 contains 15 residues. Losses at the gene ends were 6 bases for V and 5 bases for J; bases not matched to a gene: 8. MiXCR, applied by TCRdb to the 5' RACE reads, yields one record per CDR3 protein. Of approximately 250,000 distinct CDR3 sequences in the sample, more than 20% were seen once. This clonotype showed up many times. The target antigen is unknown. This chain links TRBV3-1 with TRBJ1-4; 8 positions agree with TRBD1. The receptor's source is a male donor with ankylosing spondylitis or in good health (not recorded which). The sequenced sample consisted of blood, either unsorted or a sorted T cell fraction (not recorded which). The CDR3 here is CASSHDRGGNEKLFF. CDR3 bases: TGTGCCAGCAGTCATGACAGGGGAGGGAATGAAAAACTGTTTTTT. The full variable domain, its missing parts supplied by reference TRBV3-1 and TRBJ1-4, is DTAVSQTPKYLVTQMGNDKSIKCEQNLGHDTMYWYKQDSKKFLKIMFSYNNKELIINETVPNRFSPKSPDKAHLNLHINSLELGDSAVYFCASSHDRGGNEKLFFGSGTQLSVL.